One and the same sample provided the 27 T cell receptor beta chains below, sequenced in a study of breast tumors, draining lymph nodes, adjacent tissues (dated by TCRdb to between 2015 and 2016). Libraries were constructed by multiplex PCR. The sequencer listed for this sample is Illumina HiSeq 2000. TCRdb handled the public reads itself, with Q25 trimming in fastp and clone calling in MiXCR, and kept productive beta chains. Rows are combined by CDR3 protein, so each entry shows the most common genes and DNA. The sample data list 150,000 to 200,000 distinct CDR3 sequences, and around 33% of these were observed just once. The biggest ten clones account for 3% to 4% of the sample. Lymph node samples were obtained from the axillary draining lymph nodes of breast cancer patients. Sequencing input: axillary lymph node tissue. These receptors were collected from a female donor with breast cancer. Some clones in this sample may be carry-over from other donors' samples.

The genes are TRBV5-5 and TRBJ1-5; 7 bases line up with TRBD1. Germline assignment: CDR1 SGHKS and CDR2 YYEKEE (reference sequence). The V segment lost 2 bases and the J segment 1 base; nucleotides outside the gene matches: 3. The CDR3 is 15 amino acids. The CDR3 nucleotides are TGTGCCAGCAGCTTTACAGGGGTGAGCAATCAGCCCCAGCATTTT. Protein: CASSFTGVSNQPQHF.

In its sample, this clonotype was seen many times. The rearrangement links TRBV4-1 to TRBJ2-1; TRBD2 agrees at 7 bases. Germline values: CDR1 MGHRA, CDR2 YSYEKL. J gave up 8 bases and V 4 bases, and 2 bases lay outside the gene matches. The CDR3 has 12 residues. The DNA for the CDR3 is TGCGCCAGCAGCCCGAGCGGGGATGAGCAGTTCTTC. Protein product: CASSPSGDEQFF.

This clonotype was seen many times. The chain is built from TRBV12-3 or TRBV12-4 and TRBJ1-5; D remains unclear. The CDR3 has 14 amino acids. V was clipped by 3 bases and J by 0 bases, with 6 bases between them. CDR3 sequence reads: CASSLSNSNQPQHF. Written as DNA, the CDR3 is TGTGCCAGCAGTTTGAGCAATAGCAATCAGCCCCAGCATTTT.

This chain uses TRBV7-9 with TRBJ1-6; 10 bases align to TRBD1. The CDR3 totals 17 residues. J was trimmed by 7 bases and V by 5 bases; bases with no gene match: 11. CDR1 and CDR2 from the germline V gene are SEHNR and FQNEAQ (reference sequence). The CDR3 protein is CASSLTTGTGANSPLHF. The CDR3 region has the DNA TGTGCCAGCAGCCTGACGACCGGGACAGGGGCCAATTCACCCCTCCACTTT.

With respect to this clonotype: An end of the junction differs from the germline gene, which may be a read error. The chain is built from TRBV4-3 and TRBJ1-1; 7 bases are shared with TRBD1. CDR3 length: 14 amino acids. CDR1 is LGHNA, CDR2 YSLEER, per germline. CDR3 region: CASSLNRGRTEALF. DNA of the CDR3: TGCGCCAGCAGCCTAAACAGGGGTAGGACTGAAGCTCTCTTT.

This sequence joins TRBV7-9 and TRBJ2-1, with a tentative D call TRBD1 (6 bases). Per the germline V gene, CDR1 is SEHNR and CDR2 is FQNEAQ (reference sequence). V gave up 5 bases and J gave up 15 bases, with 14 bases separating them. CDR3 length equals 11 residues. CDR3 loop: CASSDRQVLFF. The DNA of the CDR3 is TGTGCCAGCAGCGATAGACAGGTTCTGTTCTTC. The entire variable domain, with the rest obtained from reference TRBV7-9 and TRBJ2-1, is as follows: DTGVSQNPRHKITKRGQNVTFRCDPISEHNRLYWYRQTLGQGPEFLTYFQNEAQLEKSRLLSDRFSAERPKGSFSTLEIQRTEQGDSAMYLCASSDRQVLFFGPGTRLTVL.

At least ten counts were recorded for this clonotype. The chain uses TRBV7-2 and TRBJ1-5, with D possibly TRBD1 on 6 matching bases. This CDR3 region has 13 residues. Trimming cost V 5 bases and J 6 bases, with 11 bases left between them. CDR1 is SGHTA and CDR2 is FQGNSA in the germline V gene. CDR3 sequence: CASSGQRGQPQHF. The CDR3 nucleotides are TGTGCCAGCAGCGGACAGAGGGGTCAGCCCCAGCATTTT.

The chain carries TRBV9 and TRBJ2-1; 7 bases match TRBD2. This CDR3 has 16 amino acids. J gave up 10 bases and V 7 bases, and 20 bases lay outside the gene matches. Germline CDR1 is SGDLS and CDR2 is YYNGEE. This CDR3 reads CASGPPSSGPWNEQFF. The CDR3 nucleotides read TGTGCCAGCGGCCCCCCCTCTAGCGGACCCTGGAACGAGCAGTTCTTC.

Worth noting for this clonotype: Lacking the conserved final phenylalanine or tryptophan, this CDR3 likely reflects a read error. J is TRBJ2-5 and V is TRBV2; 9 bases are shared with TRBD2. This CDR3 spans 14 amino acids. In germline, CDR1 is SNHLY, CDR2 FYNNEI. The CDR3 sequence: CASSASGEQVTQYL. DNA of the CDR3: TGTGCCAGCAGTGCTAGCGGGGAGCAAGTGACCCAGTACCTC.

This clonotype was recorded many times. The rearrangement links TRBV29-1 to TRBJ2-3; unclear D gene. Germline V gene data show CDR1 as SQVTM and CDR2 as ANQGSEA. Trimming removed 4 bases at V and 1 base at J, with 6 bases between. The CDR3 runs 12 residues. CDR3 region: CSVGTRTDTQYF. CDR3 coding DNA: TGCAGCGTTGGGACGCGCACAGATACGCAGTATTTT.

This clonotype appeared many times. This chain uses TRBV20-1 with TRBJ2-4, with a weak D call TRBD2 (6 bases). The CDR3 loop spans 15 amino acids. CDR1 and CDR2 (germline): DFQATT, SNEGSKA (reference sequence). The ends were cut back, 5 bases at V and 0 bases at J, with 14 bases in the middle. CDR3 DNA: TGCAGTGCTGGGGCCTCCGGGGGAGCCAAAAACATTCAGTACTTC. It encodes CSAGASGGAKNIQYF.

Regarding this clonotype: This likely comes from a read error, as the CDR3 has no conserved phenylalanine or tryptophan at its end. This chain links TRBV5-6 with TRBJ1-3, with D uncertain. CDR1 and CDR2 from the germline V gene are SGHDT and YYEEEE. This CDR3 spans 14 amino acids. V gave up 0 bases and J gave up 8 bases, with 12 bases separating them. CDR3: CASSLAVYGYTIYL. For the CDR3, the DNA is TGTGCCAGCAGCTTGGCAGTATATGGCTACACCATATATCTT.

This clonotype was seen only a few times. J is TRBJ1-1 and V is TRBV5-8, with D uncertain. Germline loops: CDR1 SGHTS, CDR2 YDEGEE. Trimming left V 4 bases short and J 0 bases short, with 13 bases between. The length of the CDR3 is 15 residues. The DNA of the CDR3 is TGTGCCAGCAGCGCCGGGGTGGAGCTGAACACTGAAGCTTTCTTT. The encoded protein is CASSAGVELNTEAFF.

About this clonotype itself: At one of its ends the junction is not consistent with the germline gene, which may arise from a read error. The chain joins TRBV12-3 or TRBV12-4 to TRBJ2-2; 9 bases fit TRBD2. This CDR3 has 17 residues. The CDR3 DNA reads as TGTGTCAGCAGTTTCCGAGCGGGGGGCCAGGTCACCGGGGAGCTGTTTTTT. Amino acid sequence: CVSSFRAGGQVTGELFF.

This clonotype showed up just a few times. This may be a read error: a much more frequent sequence differs by one nucleotide. The chain recombines TRBV20-1 with TRBJ2-1, with a weak D call TRBD2 (6 bases). The CDR3 is 15 amino acids. Trimming left V 0 bases short and J 8 bases short, with 17 bases between. Per the germline V gene, CDR1 is DFQATT and CDR2 is SNEGSKA (reference sequence). The CDR3 here is CSARDLIGGTDEQFF. CDR3 coding DNA: TGCAGTGCTAGAGATCTCATAGGAGGGACCGATGAGCAGTTCTTC.

This clonotype was recorded a few times. The V gene is TRBV19, the J gene TRBJ1-1; D is possibly TRBD1 (5 bases). V was shortened by 5 bases and J by 5 bases, with 15 bases between the two germline ends. CDR1 and CDR2 (germline): LNHDA, SQIVND (reference sequence). The CDR3 consists of 14 residues. The CDR3 sequence is CASSPIERGTEAFF. CDR3 DNA sequence: TGTGCCAGTAGTCCCATTGAACGGGGGACTGAAGCTTTCTTT. The whole variable domain, remainder taken from reference TRBV19 and TRBJ1-1, is DGGITQSPKYLFRKEGQNVTLSCEQNLNHDAMYWYRQDPGQGLRLIYYSQIVNDFQKGDIAEGYSVSREKKESFPLTVTSAQKNPTAFYLCASSPIERGTEAFFGQGTRLTVV.

In its sample, this clonotype ranks as medium-sized. The chain combines TRBV7-2 with TRBJ2-7; TRBD2 matches at 10 bases. Germline V gene lookup returns CDR1 SGHTA and CDR2 FQGNSA. V trimming: 5 bases; J trimming: 4 bases; junction bases outside the gene matches: 11. This CDR3 is 16 amino acids long. The CDR3 coding sequence is TGTGCCAGCAGCCCTTGGACTAGCGGATCGCAGTACGAGCAGTACTTC. It translates to CASSPWTSGSQYEQYF.

The chain carries TRBV7-9 and TRBJ1-3; 7 bases fit TRBD1. The V gene's germline CDR1 is SEHNR and CDR2 FQNEAQ (reference sequence). This CDR3 has 14 amino acids. V trimming: 1 base; J trimming: 12 bases; junction bases outside the gene matches: 9. The CDR3 DNA follows: TGTGCCAGCAGCTTAGGAGGTCGAGGGGGCAGCATATATTTT. As protein: CASSLGGRGGSIYF.

V and J are TRBV12-3 or TRBV12-4 and TRBJ1-2, with a weak D call TRBD1 (6 bases). CDR3 size: 13 residues. V was cut by 3 bases and J by 8 bases, with 13 bases left in between. The CDR3, as DNA: TGTGCCAGCAGTTTGGAGGGGACAAAGGGCTACACCTTC. This codes for CASSLEGTKGYTF.

This clonotype was counted at least ten times. J is TRBJ2-7 and V is TRBV10-1, with D perhaps matching TRBD2 (5 bases). Germline CDR1 WNHNN, CDR2 SYGVQD (reference sequence). Trimming removed 5 bases from V and 0 bases from J, with 17 bases in between. This CDR3 region has 16 residues. CDR3 DNA: TGCGCCAGCAGTCCCGGTGGGAGCAGAAGCTCCTACGAGCAGTACTTC. This gives the protein CASSPGGSRSSYEQYF.

For this clonotype: A much larger clone lies one base from this, so it may be a read error. The chain uses TRBV27 and TRBJ2-7; D might be TRBD1 (5 bases). The CDR3 runs 15 residues. Trimming cost V 8 bases and J 5 bases, with 22 bases left between them. Germline V gene sequence: CDR1 MNHEY, CDR2 SMNVEV (reference sequence). CDR3 loop: CASGSAGYRRDEQYF. In DNA, the CDR3 is TGTGCCAGCGGTTCGGCAGGGTATCGTCGGGACGAGCAGTACTTC.

On this clonotype itself: This clone may be a read error of a much larger clone one base away. J is TRBJ2-7 and V is TRBV10-3; possible D gene TRBD2, 6 bases. Germline CDR1 is ENHRY and CDR2 is SYGVKD. This CDR3 has 15 amino acids. The V and J ends lost 6 bases and 5 bases respectively, with 20 bases between them. The DNA of the CDR3 is TGTGCCATCAGCCAGGGTCCGGGGTGGAGGGACGAGCAGTACTTC. Translation gives CAISQGPGWRDEQYF.

This clonotype was recorded many times. The chain couples TRBV2 to TRBJ1-6, with D unresolved. The V and J ends lost 6 bases and 4 bases respectively, with 16 bases between them. This CDR3 contains 16 residues. Germline CDR1 and CDR2: SNHLY and FYNNEI. For the CDR3, the DNA is TGTGCCAGCAGGCACGAAGACGGACGGTATAATTCACCCCTCCACTTT. Protein product: CASRHEDGRYNSPLHF.

This clonotype has ten or more counts. The chain links TRBV2 to TRBJ2-3; TRBD1 matches at 9 bases. Germline CDR1 and CDR2: SNHLY and FYNNEI. Germline trimming cut 7 bases from V and 6 bases from J; bases unmatched to any gene: 8. The CDR3 loop spans 14 amino acids. For the CDR3, the DNA is TGTGCCAGCAAGGGACAGGGAGTTTCGGATACGCAGTATTTT. This encodes CASKGQGVSDTQYF.

With respect to this clonotype: This may arise from a read error, as a much more abundant clone is one base away. The V and J genes are TRBV7-2 and TRBJ2-1, with D maybe TRBD1 (5 bases). The CDR3 covers 14 residues. V was trimmed by 2 bases and J by 10 bases, leaving 15 bases between them. CDR1 and CDR2 (germline): SGHTA, FQGNSA. CDR3 residues: CASSLLAVKGEQFF. DNA for the CDR3: TGTGCCAGCAGCTTACTCGCGGTGAAGGGGGAGCAGTTCTTC.

Points on this clonotype: No conserved phenylalanine or tryptophan is present at the end of the CDR3, so a read error is the likely explanation. The J gene is TRBJ2-1, the V gene TRBV9; D not resolved. The CDR3 spans 13 residues. Germline-derived CDR1 and CDR2 are SGDLS and YYNGEE. CDR3 sequence: CAGSIDELREQFS. The DNA of the CDR3 is TGTGCCGGCAGCATAGACGAGCTGAGAGAGCAGTTCTCC.

This clonotype was found a few times. With a much larger clone just one base away, this may be a read error. The CDR3 nucleotides are TGTGCCATTAGAGCTACTAGCGGGGGCTACGGGCAGTACTTC. Translation gives CAIRATSGGYGQYF. V usage is TRBV6-2 or TRBV6-3 and J usage is TRBJ2-7, with 11 bases aligning to TRBD2. Germline V gene sequence: CDR1 MNHEY, CDR2 SVGEGT. CDR3 size: 14 residues.